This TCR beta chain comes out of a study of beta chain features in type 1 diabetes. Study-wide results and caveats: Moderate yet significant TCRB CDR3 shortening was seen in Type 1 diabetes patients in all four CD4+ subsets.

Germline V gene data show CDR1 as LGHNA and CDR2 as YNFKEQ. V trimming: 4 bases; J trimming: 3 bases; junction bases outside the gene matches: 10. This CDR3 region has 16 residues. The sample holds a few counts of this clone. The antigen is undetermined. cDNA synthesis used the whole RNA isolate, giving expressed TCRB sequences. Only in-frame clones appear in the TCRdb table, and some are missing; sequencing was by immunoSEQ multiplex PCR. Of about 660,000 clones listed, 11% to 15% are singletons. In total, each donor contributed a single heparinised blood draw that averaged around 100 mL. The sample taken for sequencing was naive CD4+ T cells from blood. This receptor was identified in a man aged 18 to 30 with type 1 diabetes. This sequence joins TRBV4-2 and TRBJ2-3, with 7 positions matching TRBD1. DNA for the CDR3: TGTGCCAGCAGCCGCCGCGGACAGGAGAATACAGATACGCAGTATTTT. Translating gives CASSRRGQENTDTQYF.